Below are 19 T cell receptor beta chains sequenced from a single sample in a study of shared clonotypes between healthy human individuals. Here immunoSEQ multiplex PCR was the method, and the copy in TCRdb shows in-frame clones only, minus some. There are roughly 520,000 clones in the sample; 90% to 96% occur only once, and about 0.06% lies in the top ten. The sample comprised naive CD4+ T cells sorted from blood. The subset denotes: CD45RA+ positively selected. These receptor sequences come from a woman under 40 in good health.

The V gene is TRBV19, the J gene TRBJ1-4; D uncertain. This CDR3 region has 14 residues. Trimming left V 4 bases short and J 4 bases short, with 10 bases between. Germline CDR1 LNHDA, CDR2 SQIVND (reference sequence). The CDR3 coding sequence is TGTGCCAGTAGTACCGCCGCCCTTAATGAAAAACTGTTTTTT. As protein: CASSTAALNEKLFF. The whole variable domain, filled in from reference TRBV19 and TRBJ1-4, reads DGGITQSPKYLFRKEGQNVTLSCEQNLNHDAMYWYRQDPGQGLRLIYYSQIVNDFQKGDIAEGYSVSREKKESFPLTVTSAQKNPTAFYLCASSTAALNEKLFFGSGTQLSVL.

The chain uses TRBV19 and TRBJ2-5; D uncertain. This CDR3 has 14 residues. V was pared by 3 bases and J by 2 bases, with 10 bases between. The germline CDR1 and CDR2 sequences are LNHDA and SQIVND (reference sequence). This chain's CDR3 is CASSIRHRQETQYF. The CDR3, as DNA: TGTGCCAGTAGTATCCGACACAGACAAGAGACCCAGTACTTC.

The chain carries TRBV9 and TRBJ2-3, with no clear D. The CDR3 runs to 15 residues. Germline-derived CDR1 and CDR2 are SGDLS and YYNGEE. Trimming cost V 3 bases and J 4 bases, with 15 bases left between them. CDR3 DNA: TGTGCCAGCAGCGCCGAGTTTGGTAACGCAGATACGCAGTATTTT. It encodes CASSAEFGNADTQYF.

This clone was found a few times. This chain's CDR3 is CASRVWGYGYTF. DNA of the CDR3: TGCGCCAGCAGGGTTTGGGGGTATGGCTACACCTTC. V usage is TRBV10-1 and J usage is TRBJ1-2; maybe TRBD1 (5 bases). With 6 bases removed from V and 5 bases from J, the gap between germline ends came to 10 bases. This CDR3 contains 12 residues. Looked up from germline, CDR1 is WNHNN and CDR2 is SYGVQD (reference sequence).

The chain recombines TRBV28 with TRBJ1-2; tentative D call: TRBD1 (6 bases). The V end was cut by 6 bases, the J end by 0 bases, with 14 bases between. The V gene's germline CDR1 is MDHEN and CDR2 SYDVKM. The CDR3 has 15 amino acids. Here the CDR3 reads CASSRTEPANYGYTF. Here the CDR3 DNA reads TGTGCCAGCAGCCGGACAGAACCCGCTAACTATGGCTACACCTTC.

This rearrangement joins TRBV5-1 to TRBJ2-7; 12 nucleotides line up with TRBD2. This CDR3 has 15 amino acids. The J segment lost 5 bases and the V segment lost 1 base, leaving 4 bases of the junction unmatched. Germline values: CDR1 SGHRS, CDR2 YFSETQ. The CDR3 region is CASSLLAGGLDEQYF. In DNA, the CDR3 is TGCGCCAGCAGCTTGCTAGCGGGAGGGCTCGACGAGCAGTACTTC.

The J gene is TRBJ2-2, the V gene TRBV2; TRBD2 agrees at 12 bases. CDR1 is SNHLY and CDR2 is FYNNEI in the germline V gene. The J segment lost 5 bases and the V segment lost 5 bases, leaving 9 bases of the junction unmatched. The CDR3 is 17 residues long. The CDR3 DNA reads TGTGCCAGCAGTAAGGGAGGACTAGCGGGATTTACCGGGGAGCTGTTTTTT. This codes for CASSKGGLAGFTGELFF.

CDR3 nucleotides: TGTGCCTGGAGCTTGGGGGCCTACGAGCAGTACTTC. Translated: CAWSLGAYEQYF. The V gene is TRBV30, the J gene TRBJ2-7, with D perhaps TRBD1 or TRBD2 (5 bases each). Germline values: CDR1 GTSNPN, CDR2 SVGIG (reference sequence). The CDR3 has 12 residues. With 3 bases removed from V and 2 bases from J, the gap between germline ends came to 8 bases.

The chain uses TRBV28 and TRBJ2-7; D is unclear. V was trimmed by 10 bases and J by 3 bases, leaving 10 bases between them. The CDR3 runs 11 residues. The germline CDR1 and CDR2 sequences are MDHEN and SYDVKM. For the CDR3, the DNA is TGTGCCACCGAAACTATCTACGAGCAGTACTTC. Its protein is CATETIYEQYF.

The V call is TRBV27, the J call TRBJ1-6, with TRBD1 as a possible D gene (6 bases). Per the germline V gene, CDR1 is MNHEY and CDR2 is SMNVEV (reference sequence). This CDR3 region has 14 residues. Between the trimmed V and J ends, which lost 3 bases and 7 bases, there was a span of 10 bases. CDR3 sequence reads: CASSFRQVNSPLHF. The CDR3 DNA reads TGTGCCAGCAGTTTTCGACAGGTGAATTCACCCCTCCACTTT.

The CDR3 nucleotides are TGTGCCAGCAGCCATAGTGCCGGGTTGGGACGATGGGAGCAGTACTTC. It encodes CASSHSAGLGRWEQYF. The V and J genes are TRBV9 and TRBJ2-7, with D perhaps given as TRBD1 or TRBD2 (5 bases each). Per the germline V gene, CDR1 is SGDLS and CDR2 is YYNGEE. The V gene lost 4 bases and the J gene lost 7 bases, with 24 bases spanning the gap. CDR3 size: 16 residues.

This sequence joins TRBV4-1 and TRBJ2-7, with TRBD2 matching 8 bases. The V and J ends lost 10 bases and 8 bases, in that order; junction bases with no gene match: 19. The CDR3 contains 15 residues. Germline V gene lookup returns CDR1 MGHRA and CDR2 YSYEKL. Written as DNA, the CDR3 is TGCGCCACAAAGCCAAAGGGACTAGAGGGTTTAAAGCAGTACTTC. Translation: CATKPKGLEGLKQYF.

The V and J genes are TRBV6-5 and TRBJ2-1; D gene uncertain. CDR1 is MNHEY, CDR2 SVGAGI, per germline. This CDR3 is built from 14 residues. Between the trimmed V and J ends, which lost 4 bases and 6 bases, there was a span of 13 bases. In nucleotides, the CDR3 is TGTGCCAGCAGTTCTGGGCCGAGGACCAATGAGCAGTTCTTC. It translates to CASSSGPRTNEQFF.

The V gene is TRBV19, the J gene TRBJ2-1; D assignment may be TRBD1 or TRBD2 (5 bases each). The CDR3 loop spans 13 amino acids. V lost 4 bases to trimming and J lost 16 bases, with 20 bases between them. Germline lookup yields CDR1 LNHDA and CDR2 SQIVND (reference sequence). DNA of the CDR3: TGTGCCAGTAGTAATGGACAAGGCAATGGAGGTTTCTTC. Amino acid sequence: CASSNGQGNGGFF.

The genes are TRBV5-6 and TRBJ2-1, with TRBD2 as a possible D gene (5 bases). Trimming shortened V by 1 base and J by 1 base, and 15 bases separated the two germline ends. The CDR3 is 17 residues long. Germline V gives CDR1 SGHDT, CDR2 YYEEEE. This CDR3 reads CASSLFFLRVSYNEQFF. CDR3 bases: TGTGCCAGCAGCTTGTTTTTCTTGAGGGTATCCTACAATGAGCAGTTCTTC.

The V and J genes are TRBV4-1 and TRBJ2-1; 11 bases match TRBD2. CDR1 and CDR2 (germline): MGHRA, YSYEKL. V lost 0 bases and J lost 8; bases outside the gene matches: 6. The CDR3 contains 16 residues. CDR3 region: CASSQEVAGGPDEQFF. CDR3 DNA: TGCGCCAGCAGCCAAGAGGTAGCGGGAGGGCCTGATGAGCAGTTCTTC.

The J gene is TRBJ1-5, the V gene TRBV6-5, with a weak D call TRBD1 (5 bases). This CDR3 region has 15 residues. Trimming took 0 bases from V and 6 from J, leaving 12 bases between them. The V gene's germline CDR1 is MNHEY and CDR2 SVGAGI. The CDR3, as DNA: TGTGCCAGCAGTTACTCGCGGGGGACGGGTCAGCCCCAGCATTTT. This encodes CASSYSRGTGQPQHF.

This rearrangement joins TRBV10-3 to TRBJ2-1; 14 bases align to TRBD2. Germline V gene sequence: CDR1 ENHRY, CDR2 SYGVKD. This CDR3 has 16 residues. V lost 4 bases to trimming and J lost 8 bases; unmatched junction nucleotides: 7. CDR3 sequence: CAISAPGTSGSYEQFF. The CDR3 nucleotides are TGTGCCATCAGTGCCCCCGGGACTAGCGGGAGCTATGAGCAGTTCTTC.

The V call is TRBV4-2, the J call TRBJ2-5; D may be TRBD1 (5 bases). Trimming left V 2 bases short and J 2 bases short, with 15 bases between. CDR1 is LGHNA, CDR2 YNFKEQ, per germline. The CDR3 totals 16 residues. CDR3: CASSQILQGPQETQYF. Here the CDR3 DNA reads TGTGCCAGCAGCCAAATCCTTCAGGGCCCTCAAGAGACCCAGTACTTC.